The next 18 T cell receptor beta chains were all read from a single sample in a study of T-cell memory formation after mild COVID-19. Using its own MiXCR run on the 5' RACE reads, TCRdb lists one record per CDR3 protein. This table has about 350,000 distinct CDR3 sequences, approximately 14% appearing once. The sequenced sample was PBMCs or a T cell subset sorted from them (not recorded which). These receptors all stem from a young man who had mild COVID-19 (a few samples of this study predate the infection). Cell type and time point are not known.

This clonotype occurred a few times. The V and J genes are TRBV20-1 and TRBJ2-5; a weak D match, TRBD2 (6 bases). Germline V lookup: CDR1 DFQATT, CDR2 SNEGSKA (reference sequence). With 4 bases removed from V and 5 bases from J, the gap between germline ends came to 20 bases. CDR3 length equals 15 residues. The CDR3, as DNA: TGCAGTGCTACACCCCGGGACTGGGGCTGGGAGACCCAGTACTTC. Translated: CSATPRDWGWETQYF.

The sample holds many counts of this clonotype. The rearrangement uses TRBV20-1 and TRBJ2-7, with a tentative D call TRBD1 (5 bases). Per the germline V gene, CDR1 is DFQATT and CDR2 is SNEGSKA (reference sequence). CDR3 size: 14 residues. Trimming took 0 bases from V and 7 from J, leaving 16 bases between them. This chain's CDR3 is CSARDALGPGEQYF. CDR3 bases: TGCAGTGCTAGAGACGCCCTTGGACCAGGGGAGCAGTACTTC.

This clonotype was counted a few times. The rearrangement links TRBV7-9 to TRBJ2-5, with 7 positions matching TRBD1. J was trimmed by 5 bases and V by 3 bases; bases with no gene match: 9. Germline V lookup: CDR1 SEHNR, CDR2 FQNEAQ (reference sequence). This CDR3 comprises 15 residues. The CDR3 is CASSFDRVISETQYF. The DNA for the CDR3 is TGTGCCAGCAGCTTTGACAGGGTTATTTCGGAGACCCAGTACTTC.

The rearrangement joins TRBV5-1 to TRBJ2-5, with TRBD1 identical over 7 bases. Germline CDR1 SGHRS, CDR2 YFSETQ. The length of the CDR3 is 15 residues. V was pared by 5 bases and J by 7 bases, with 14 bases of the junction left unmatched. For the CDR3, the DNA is TGCGCCAGCAGGGGACCACAGGGGCCCTCGGGGACCCAGTACTTC. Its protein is CASRGPQGPSGTQYF.

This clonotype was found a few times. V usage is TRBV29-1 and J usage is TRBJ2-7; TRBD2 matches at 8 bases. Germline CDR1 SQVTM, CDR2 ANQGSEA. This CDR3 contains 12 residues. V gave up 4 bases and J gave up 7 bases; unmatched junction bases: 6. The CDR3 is CSVAGAGGEQYF. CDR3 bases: TGCAGCGTTGCGGGGGCGGGAGGAGAGCAGTACTTC.

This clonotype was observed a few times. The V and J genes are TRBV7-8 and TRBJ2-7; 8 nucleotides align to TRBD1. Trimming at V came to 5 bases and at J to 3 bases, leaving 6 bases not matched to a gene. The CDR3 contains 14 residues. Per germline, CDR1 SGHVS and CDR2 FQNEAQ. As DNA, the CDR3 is TGTGCCAGCAGCATCCGCGGGACAGGCTACGAGCAGTACTTC. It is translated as CASSIRGTGYEQYF.

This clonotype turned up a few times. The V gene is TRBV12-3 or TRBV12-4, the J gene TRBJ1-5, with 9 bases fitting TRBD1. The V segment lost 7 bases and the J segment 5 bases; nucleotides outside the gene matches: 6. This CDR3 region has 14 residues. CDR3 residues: CASTRGQGDQPQHF. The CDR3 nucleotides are TGTGCCAGCACTAGGGGACAGGGAGATCAGCCCCAGCATTTT.

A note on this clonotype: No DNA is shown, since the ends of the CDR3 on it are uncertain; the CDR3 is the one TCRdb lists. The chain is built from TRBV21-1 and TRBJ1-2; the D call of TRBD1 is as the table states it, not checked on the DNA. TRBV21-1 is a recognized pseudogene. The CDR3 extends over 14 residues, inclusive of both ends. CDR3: CASFLWTGVDGYTF.

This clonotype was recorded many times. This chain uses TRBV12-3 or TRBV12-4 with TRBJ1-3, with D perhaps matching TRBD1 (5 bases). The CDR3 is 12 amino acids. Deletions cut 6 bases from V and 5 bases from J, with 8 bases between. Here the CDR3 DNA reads TGTGCCAGCAGGGGACCGAGAAACACCATATATTTT. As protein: CASRGPRNTIYF.

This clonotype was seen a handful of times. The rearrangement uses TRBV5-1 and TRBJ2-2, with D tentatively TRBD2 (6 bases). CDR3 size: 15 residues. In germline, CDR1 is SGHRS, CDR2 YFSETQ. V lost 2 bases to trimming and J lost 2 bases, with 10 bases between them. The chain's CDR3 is CASSFTGLNTGELFF. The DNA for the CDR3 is TGCGCCAGCAGCTTCACAGGACTAAACACCGGGGAGCTGTTTTTT. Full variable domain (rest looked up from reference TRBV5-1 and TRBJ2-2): KAGVTQTPRYLIKTRGQQVTLSCSPISGHRSVSWYQQTPGQGLQFLFEYFSETQRNKGNFPGRFSGRQFSNSRSEMNVSTLELGDSALYLCASSFTGLNTGELFFGEGSRLTVL.

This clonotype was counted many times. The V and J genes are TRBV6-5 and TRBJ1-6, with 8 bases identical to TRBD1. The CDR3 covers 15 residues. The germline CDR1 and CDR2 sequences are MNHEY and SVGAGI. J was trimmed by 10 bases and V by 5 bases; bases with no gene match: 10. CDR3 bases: TGTGCCAGCAGTCGTAGGGGAACAGGGGGATCACCCCTCCACTTT. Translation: CASSRRGTGGSPLHF.

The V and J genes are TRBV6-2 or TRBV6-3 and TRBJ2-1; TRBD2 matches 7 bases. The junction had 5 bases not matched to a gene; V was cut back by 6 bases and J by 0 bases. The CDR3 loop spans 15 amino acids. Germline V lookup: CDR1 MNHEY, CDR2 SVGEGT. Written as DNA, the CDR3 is TGTGCCAGCAGAATAAGCGGGACCTCCTACAATGAGCAGTTCTTC. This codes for CASRISGTSYNEQFF.

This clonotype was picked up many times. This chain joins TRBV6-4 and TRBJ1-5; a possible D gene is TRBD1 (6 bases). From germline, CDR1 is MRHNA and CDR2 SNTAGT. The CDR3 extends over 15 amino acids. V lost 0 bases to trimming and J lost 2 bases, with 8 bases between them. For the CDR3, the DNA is TGTGCCAGCAGTGACTCGGCAGGGGGCAATCAGCCCCAGCATTTT. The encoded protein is CASSDSAGGNQPQHF.

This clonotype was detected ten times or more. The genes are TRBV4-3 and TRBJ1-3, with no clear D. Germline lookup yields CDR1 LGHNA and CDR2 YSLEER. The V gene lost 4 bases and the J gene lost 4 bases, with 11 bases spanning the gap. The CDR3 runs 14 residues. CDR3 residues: CASSLGLRGNTIYF. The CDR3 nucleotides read TGCGCCAGCAGCCTAGGACTGAGAGGAAACACCATATATTTT.

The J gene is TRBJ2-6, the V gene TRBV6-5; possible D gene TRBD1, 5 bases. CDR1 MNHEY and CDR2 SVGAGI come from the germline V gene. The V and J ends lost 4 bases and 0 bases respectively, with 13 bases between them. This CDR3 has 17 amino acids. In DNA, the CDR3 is TGTGCCAGCAGTTCCCACCAGGGCTACTCTGGGGCCAACGTCCTGACTTTC. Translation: CASSSHQGYSGANVLTF.

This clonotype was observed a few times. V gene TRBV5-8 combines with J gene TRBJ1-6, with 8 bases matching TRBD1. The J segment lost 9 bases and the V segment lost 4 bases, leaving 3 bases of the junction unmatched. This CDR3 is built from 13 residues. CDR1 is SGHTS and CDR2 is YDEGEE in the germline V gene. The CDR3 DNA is TGTGCCAGCAGCGGGGACAGGCGTTCACCCCTCCACTTT. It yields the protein CASSGDRRSPLHF.

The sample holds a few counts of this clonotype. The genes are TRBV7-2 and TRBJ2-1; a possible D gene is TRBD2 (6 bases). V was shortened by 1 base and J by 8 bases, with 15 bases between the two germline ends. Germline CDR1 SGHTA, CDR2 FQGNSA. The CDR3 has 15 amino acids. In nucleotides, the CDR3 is TGTGCCAGCAGCTTAGTCGCAGGGAGGAAGGATGAGCAGTTCTTC. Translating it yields CASSLVAGRKDEQFF.

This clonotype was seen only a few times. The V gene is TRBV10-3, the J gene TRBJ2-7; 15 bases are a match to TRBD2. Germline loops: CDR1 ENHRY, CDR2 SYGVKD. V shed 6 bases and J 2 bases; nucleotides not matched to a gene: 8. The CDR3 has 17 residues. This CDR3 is CAIRQGLAGGEAYEQYF. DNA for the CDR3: TGTGCCATCAGGCAGGGACTAGCGGGGGGAGAGGCCTACGAGCAGTACTTC.